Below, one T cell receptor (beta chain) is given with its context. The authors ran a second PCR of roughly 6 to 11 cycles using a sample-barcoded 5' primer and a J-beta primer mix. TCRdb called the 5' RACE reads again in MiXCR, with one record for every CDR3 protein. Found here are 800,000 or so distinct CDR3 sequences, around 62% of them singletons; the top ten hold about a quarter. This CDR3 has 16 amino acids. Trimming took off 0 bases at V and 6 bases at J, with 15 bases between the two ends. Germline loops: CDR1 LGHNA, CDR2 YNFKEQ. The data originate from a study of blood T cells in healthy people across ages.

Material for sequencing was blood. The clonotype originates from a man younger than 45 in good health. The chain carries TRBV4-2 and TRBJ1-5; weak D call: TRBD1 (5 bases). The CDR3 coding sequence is TGTGCCAGCAGCCAAGATCGGGGGGTGGTGTCTCAGCCCCAGCATTTT. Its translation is CASSQDRGVVSQPQHF.